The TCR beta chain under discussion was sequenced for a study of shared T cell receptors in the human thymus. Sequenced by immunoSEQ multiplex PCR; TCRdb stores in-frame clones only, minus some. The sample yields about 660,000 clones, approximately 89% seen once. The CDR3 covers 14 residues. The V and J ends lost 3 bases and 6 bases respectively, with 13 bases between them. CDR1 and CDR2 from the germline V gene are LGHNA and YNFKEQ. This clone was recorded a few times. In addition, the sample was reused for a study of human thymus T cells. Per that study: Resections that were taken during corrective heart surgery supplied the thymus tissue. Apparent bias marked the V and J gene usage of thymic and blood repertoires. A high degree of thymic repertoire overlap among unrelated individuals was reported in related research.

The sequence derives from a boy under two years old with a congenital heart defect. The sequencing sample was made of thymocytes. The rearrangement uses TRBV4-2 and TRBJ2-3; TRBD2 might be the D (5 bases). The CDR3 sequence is CASSQQGRADTQYF. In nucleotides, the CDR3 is TGTGCCAGCAGCCAGCAAGGGCGGGCGGATACGCAGTATTTT.